This T cell receptor (beta chain) was observed in a study of low-dose radiotherapy and immunotherapy resistance in tumors. Overall study: Patients received 300 mg of oral aspirin each day across four cycles, commencing on cycle 1 day 1.

Time point here: before trial treatment. Low-dose radiotherapy and low-dose cyclophosphamide, together with aspirin, ipilimumab and nivolumab, were given to donors. With TRAV- and TRBV-specific primers, first-strand cDNA was made, covering the alpha and beta chains. TCRs were amplified for roughly 20 PCR cycles with a constant-region primer and V-primer adapter. TCRdb fed the reads into MiXCR, producing one record per CDR3 protein. The sample lists more than 45,000 distinct CDR3 sequences, under 30% occurring once. This clonotype has ten or more counts. V gave up 7 bases and J gave up 1 base; unmatched junction bases: 4. The CDR3 totals 13 residues. CDR1 and CDR2 (germline): SQVTM, ANQGSEA.

The genes are TRBV29-1 and TRBJ1-1; TRBD1 matches at 9 bases. The input for sequencing was PBMCs, taken before treatment. The origin of this receptor is a male donor with prostate cancer. The CDR3 loop reads CSANRGQNTEAFF. The CDR3 region has the DNA TGCAGCGCAAACAGGGGGCAGAACACTGAAGCTTTCTTT.